These T cell receptor beta chains were read from a single sample in a study of blood T cell repertoires in COVID-19. Sequenced by immunoSEQ multiplex PCR; TCRdb stores in-frame clones only, minus some. The sample has roughly 27,000 clones; about four fifths are singletons. The sample taken for sequencing was peripheral blood. Receptors were obtained from an older man with active or convalescent COVID-19. Each CDR3 is given with its conserved first and last residue. The order of the fields is J gene, D gene, clone size, V gene, CDR3 DNA, CDR3 protein. The D gene is left open where the match is weak. The size of a clone is reported for some rows only, either as once, few or many, or as a class for expanded clones.

j_gene: TRBJ1-2
d_gene: TRBD1
abundance: -
v_gene: TRBV19
CDR3nt: TGTGCCAGTAGTGCCGTAGACAGGGTTCTGGGCTACACCTTC
CDR3aa: CASSAVDRVLGYTF

j_gene: TRBJ2-5
d_gene: -
abundance: -
v_gene: TRBV7-3
CDR3nt: TGTGCCAGCAGCCCCCAACAGGGCCTGAGAGAGACCCAGTACTTC
CDR3aa: CASSPQQGLRETQYF

j_gene: TRBJ1-2
d_gene: -
abundance: -
v_gene: TRBV18
CDR3nt: TGTGCCAGCTCACCATTGGCAGGGGATGGCTACACCTTC
CDR3aa: CASSPLAGDGYTF

j_gene: TRBJ2-1
d_gene: TRBD2
abundance: once
v_gene: TRBV6-2/TRBV6-3
CDR3nt: TGTGCCAGCAGACCTCATCTAGCGGGGGGGCGCGATGAGCAGTTCTTC
CDR3aa: CASRPHLAGGRDEQFF

j_gene: TRBJ1-6
d_gene: -
abundance: -
v_gene: TRBV6-5
CDR3nt: TGTGCCACCAAAGGACACCTGAATTCACCCCTCCACTTT
CDR3aa: CATKGHLNSPLHF

j_gene: TRBJ1-1
d_gene: TRBD1
abundance: -
v_gene: TRBV19
CDR3nt: TGTGCCAGTAGTAACCCGTCGGACAGGCGCGCTTTCTTT
CDR3aa: CASSNPSDRRAFF

j_gene: TRBJ2-7
d_gene: -
abundance: once
v_gene: TRBV5-6
CDR3nt: TGTGCCAGCAGCGGACAGAGCTCCTACGAGCAGTACTTC
CDR3aa: CASSGQSSYEQYF

j_gene: TRBJ2-2
d_gene: -
abundance: -
v_gene: TRBV11-3
CDR3nt: TGTGCCAGCAGCTCTTCCCGGGACACCGGGGAGCTGTTTTTT
CDR3aa: CASSSSRDTGELFF

j_gene: TRBJ2-7
d_gene: -
abundance: -
v_gene: TRBV5-4
CDR3nt: TGTGCCAGCAGCTCCTCCAGGGTAGTCCACGAGCAGTACTTC
CDR3aa: CASSSSRVVHEQYF

j_gene: TRBJ2-7
d_gene: TRBD2
abundance: -
v_gene: TRBV6-2/TRBV6-3
CDR3nt: TGTGCCAGCAGCCTTAGCGGGGTAAGGCAGTACTTC
CDR3aa: CASSLSGVRQYF

j_gene: TRBJ1-5
d_gene: -
abundance: few
v_gene: TRBV28
CDR3nt: TGTGCCAGCAGGTATGACACTGATAATCAGCCCCAGCATTTT
CDR3aa: CASRYDTDNQPQHF

j_gene: TRBJ2-1
d_gene: TRBD1
abundance: -
v_gene: TRBV2
CDR3nt: TGTGCCAGCAGTAATACGGACAGGGCCGCCAATGAGCAGTTCTTC
CDR3aa: CASSNTDRAANEQFF

j_gene: TRBJ2-7
d_gene: TRBD2
abundance: few
v_gene: TRBV7-2
CDR3nt: TGTGCCAGCAGCCCCACTTACGTGTCAAGTAGCGGGGGGGGCGAGCAGTACTTC
CDR3aa: CASSPTYVSSSGGGEQYF

j_gene: TRBJ2-5
d_gene: -
abundance: -
v_gene: TRBV9
CDR3nt: TGTGCCAGCAGCGTTCCCCAAAGGGCAGGGGAGACCCAGTACTTC
CDR3aa: CASSVPQRAGETQYF

j_gene: TRBJ1-2
d_gene: TRBD1
abundance: -
v_gene: TRBV7-9
CDR3nt: TGTGCCAGCAGCTTCCGGGGGGGACAGCAGACTAACTATGGCTACACCTTC
CDR3aa: CASSFRGGQQTNYGYTF

j_gene: TRBJ2-7
d_gene: TRBD2
abundance: -
v_gene: TRBV5-1
CDR3nt: TGCGCCAGCAGCCTTCTACTAGCGGAACCCTACGAGCAGTACTTC
CDR3aa: CASSLLLAEPYEQYF

j_gene: TRBJ2-3
d_gene: -
abundance: -
v_gene: TRBV27
CDR3nt: TGTGCCAGTCGGCGCCGGGGAGATACGCAGTATTTT
CDR3aa: CASRRRGDTQYF

j_gene: TRBJ2-1
d_gene: -
abundance: -
v_gene: TRBV10-1
CDR3nt: TGCGCCAGCAGTGAGTCGTCGTACAATGAGCAGTTCTTC
CDR3aa: CASSESSYNEQFF

j_gene: TRBJ2-1
d_gene: TRBD1
abundance: once
v_gene: TRBV11-2
CDR3nt: TGTGCCAGCAGCAAAGGGGGCTGGAATGAGCAGTTCTTC
CDR3aa: CASSKGGWNEQFF

j_gene: TRBJ1-6
d_gene: -
abundance: once
v_gene: TRBV28
CDR3nt: TGTGCCAGCAGCCCCAGCTCCGGAGAGGGAAATTCACCCCTCCACTTT
CDR3aa: CASSPSSGEGNSPLHF

j_gene: TRBJ2-7
d_gene: TRBD1
abundance: few
v_gene: TRBV29-1
CDR3nt: TGCAGCGCCGGTACCGGGACAGGGGGCGAGCAGTACTTC
CDR3aa: CSAGTGTGGEQYF

j_gene: TRBJ2-7
d_gene: -
abundance: -
v_gene: TRBV5-1
CDR3nt: TGCGCCAGCAGCTTTGGTAGTGGGCAGGGGTTGGCCGAGCAGTACTTC
CDR3aa: CASSFGSGQGLAEQYF

j_gene: TRBJ2-3
d_gene: TRBD2
abundance: -
v_gene: TRBV7-9
CDR3nt: TGTGCCAGCAGCTTATGGGCGGGGGGGACAGATACGCAGTATTTT
CDR3aa: CASSLWAGGTDTQYF

j_gene: TRBJ1-1
d_gene: -
abundance: -
v_gene: TRBV6-5
CDR3nt: TGTGCCAGCAGTTTGACGGGGAACACTGAAGCTTTCTTT
CDR3aa: CASSLTGNTEAFF

j_gene: TRBJ1-1
d_gene: -
abundance: -
v_gene: TRBV18
CDR3nt: TGTGCCAGCTCACGGCCTAACACTGAAGCTTTCTTT
CDR3aa: CASSRPNTEAFF

j_gene: TRBJ2-7
d_gene: TRBD1
abundance: few
v_gene: TRBV4-3
CDR3nt: TGCGCCAGCAGCCAAGATCTAAGGGACAGGGGCCACGAGCAGTACTTC
CDR3aa: CASSQDLRDRGHEQYF

j_gene: TRBJ1-3
d_gene: TRBD1
abundance: -
v_gene: TRBV7-9
CDR3nt: TGTGCCAGCAGCCGACAGGGGCCTGGAAACACCATATATTTT
CDR3aa: CASSRQGPGNTIYF

j_gene: TRBJ2-1
d_gene: TRBD2
abundance: few
v_gene: TRBV7-2
CDR3nt: TGTGCCAGCAGCTCATTGGGAGGGGAGTACAATGAGCAGTTCTTC
CDR3aa: CASSSLGGEYNEQFF

j_gene: TRBJ1-1
d_gene: -
abundance: once
v_gene: TRBV2
CDR3nt: TGTGCCAGCAGCCGCGGACAATGGAACACTGAAGCTTTCTTT
CDR3aa: CASSRGQWNTEAFF

j_gene: TRBJ1-1
d_gene: TRBD1
abundance: -
v_gene: TRBV13
CDR3nt: TGTGCCAGCAGCTTGGGACAGGACATTCAAGCTTTCTTT
CDR3aa: CASSLGQDIQAFF

j_gene: TRBJ2-2
d_gene: -
abundance: -
v_gene: TRBV27
CDR3nt: TGTGCCAGCAGTTTTAGCACCGGGGAGCTGTTTTTT
CDR3aa: CASSFSTGELFF

j_gene: TRBJ1-5
d_gene: TRBD1
abundance: few
v_gene: TRBV10-3
CDR3nt: TGTGCCATCAGTGAAGGGACAGGGGGACAGCCCCAGCATTTT
CDR3aa: CAISEGTGGQPQHF

j_gene: TRBJ2-2
d_gene: -
abundance: -
v_gene: TRBV11-3
CDR3nt: TGTGCCAGCAGCTCCCCGCGGACCGGGGAGCTGTTTTTT
CDR3aa: CASSSPRTGELFF

j_gene: TRBJ1-1
d_gene: -
abundance: few
v_gene: TRBV7-9
CDR3nt: TGTGCCAGCAGACCTCAGGGTTGGGGATCGAACACTGAAGCTTTCTTT
CDR3aa: CASRPQGWGSNTEAFF

j_gene: TRBJ2-5
d_gene: TRBD2
abundance: -
v_gene: TRBV7-2
CDR3nt: TGTGCCAGCAACCGCCGGAGAACTAGCGGGAGTCCAGAGACCCAGTACTTC
CDR3aa: CASNRRRTSGSPETQYF

j_gene: TRBJ1-1
d_gene: -
abundance: -
v_gene: TRBV9
CDR3nt: TGTGCCAGCAGCGTAGCACCGGGAAACACTGAAGCTTTCTTT
CDR3aa: CASSVAPGNTEAFF

j_gene: TRBJ2-7
d_gene: -
abundance: -
v_gene: TRBV6-5
CDR3nt: TGTGCCAGCAGACGGGACTCCCTCTACGAGCAGTACTTC
CDR3aa: CASRRDSLYEQYF

j_gene: TRBJ1-1
d_gene: TRBD1
abundance: -
v_gene: TRBV5-4
CDR3nt: TGTGCCAGCAAGGGACAGACAATGAACACTGAAGCTTTCTTT
CDR3aa: CASKGQTMNTEAFF

j_gene: TRBJ1-1
d_gene: -
abundance: -
v_gene: TRBV9
CDR3nt: TGTGCCAGCAGCGTAGTATCGGGTACCGAAGCTTTCTTT
CDR3aa: CASSVVSGTEAFF

j_gene: TRBJ1-1
d_gene: -
abundance: -
v_gene: TRBV7-9
CDR3nt: TGTGCCAGCAGCTTAGCCGTGTATGCTTTCTTT
CDR3aa: CASSLAVYAFF

j_gene: TRBJ2-4
d_gene: TRBD2
abundance: once
v_gene: TRBV27
CDR3nt: TGTGCCAGCAGGGGAAACGCTCTAGCGGGAGGCGGAGCCAAAAACATTCAGTACTTC
CDR3aa: CASRGNALAGGGAKNIQYF

j_gene: TRBJ2-6
d_gene: -
abundance: -
v_gene: TRBV18
CDR3nt: TGTGCCAGCTCACCATCAATCCACTCTGGGGCCAACGTCCTGACTTTC
CDR3aa: CASSPSIHSGANVLTF

j_gene: TRBJ2-3
d_gene: TRBD2
abundance: large
v_gene: TRBV27
CDR3nt: TGTGCCAGCAGTTCGACTAGCGAGGATACGCAGTATTTT
CDR3aa: CASSSTSEDTQYF

j_gene: TRBJ2-5
d_gene: -
abundance: -
v_gene: TRBV10-3
CDR3nt: TGTGCCATCAGTGAGGGGAGCGCCAGTAAGCCCCAGTACTTC
CDR3aa: CAISEGSASKPQYF

j_gene: TRBJ1-2
d_gene: -
abundance: -
v_gene: TRBV27
CDR3nt: TGTGCCAGCAGTTTAGGGGGGTTCCCCTATGGCTACACCTTC
CDR3aa: CASSLGGFPYGYTF

j_gene: TRBJ2-5
d_gene: TRBD2
abundance: -
v_gene: TRBV2
CDR3nt: TGTGCCAGCAGGGCATCGGGACTAGCGGGAGCAGGGACCCAGTACTTC
CDR3aa: CASRASGLAGAGTQYF

j_gene: TRBJ2-3
d_gene: TRBD2
abundance: once
v_gene: TRBV6-5
CDR3nt: TGTGCCAGCAGGATAGCGGGAGTAGGTGCAGATACGCAGTATTTT
CDR3aa: CASRIAGVGADTQYF

j_gene: TRBJ1-6
d_gene: -
abundance: -
v_gene: TRBV7-9
CDR3nt: TGTGCCAGCAGCTTAGCTAAGGGAGGGGGTTCACCCCTCCACTTT
CDR3aa: CASSLAKGGGSPLHF

j_gene: TRBJ1-2
d_gene: -
abundance: -
v_gene: TRBV2
CDR3nt: TGTGCCAGCAGTGCGGGGTTGGGGAACTATGGCTACACCTTC
CDR3aa: CASSAGLGNYGYTF

j_gene: TRBJ1-6
d_gene: -
abundance: -
v_gene: TRBV6-5
CDR3nt: TGTGCCAGCAGTTATGGACAGAAGAATTCACCCCTCCACTTT
CDR3aa: CASSYGQKNSPLHF

j_gene: TRBJ1-2
d_gene: TRBD1
abundance: -
v_gene: TRBV5-8
CDR3nt: TGTGCCAGCAGCCCGGGACAGGGGCGGAGTGGCTACACCTTC
CDR3aa: CASSPGQGRSGYTF

j_gene: TRBJ2-1
d_gene: -
abundance: -
v_gene: TRBV6-5
CDR3nt: TGTGCCATCCAACAGGTTTTGGTTGAGCAGTTCTTC
CDR3aa: CAIQQVLVEQFF

j_gene: TRBJ2-5
d_gene: -
abundance: -
v_gene: TRBV13
CDR3nt: TGTGCCAGCAGCTTAGGAGCTCGGGAGACCCAGTACTTC
CDR3aa: CASSLGARETQYF